The present TCR beta chain was sequenced within a study of blood T cell repertoires in COVID-19. This clone appeared a few times. Profiled with immunoSEQ multiplex PCR; TCRdb holds only in-frame clones, not every one. Found here are a few hundred thousand clones, 90% of them singletons; the top ten hold about 16%. There are 15 residues in the CDR3. With 1 base clipped from V and 4 bases from J, the junction kept 4 bases outside the gene matches. Germline V gene data show CDR1 as SGHRS and CDR2 as YFSETQ. The V gene is TRBV5-1, the J gene TRBJ1-3, with 8 bases identical to TRBD1. The TCR comes from a man aged 30-40 years who had been exposed to COVID-19. The sequencing sample was made of PBMCs or T cells enriched from blood (not recorded which). The CDR3 nucleotides are TGCGCCAGCAGCTTGAGACAGGGGAACGGAAACACCATATATTTT. Its protein product is CASSLRQGNGNTIYF.